Below are 26 T cell receptor beta chains sequenced from a single sample in a study of CD8+CD57+ T cells in acquired aplastic anemia. Those patients picked for sequencing had displayed CD8+CD57+ cell expansion on flow cytometry. The study profiled TCR beta VDJ and CDR3 using genomic DNA as template. In TCRdb, the reads were re-called with MiXCR into one record per CDR3 protein. Among 150,000 to 200,000 distinct CDR3 sequences listed, 47% were seen once. The sample taken for sequencing was sorted CD4+, CD8+, or CD8+CD57+ T cells (not recorded which) from PBMCs. These receptors came from a human donor with aplastic anemia.

This clonotype was observed at least ten times. In DNA, the CDR3 is TGTGCCAGCAGGGTAGCGGGGGGGCAAGAGACCCAGTACTTC. Its translation: CASRVAGGQETQYF. The genes are TRBV2 and TRBJ2-5; 11 bases are shared with TRBD2. This CDR3 is built from 14 residues. Germline values: CDR1 SNHLY, CDR2 FYNNEI. V trimming: 6 bases; J trimming: 2 bases; junction bases outside the gene matches: 2.

This clonotype has just one count. Given a much more abundant clone one base away, this may be a read error. V gene TRBV7-9 combines with J gene TRBJ1-3; D is uncertain. CDR3 size: 13 residues. Germline values: CDR1 SEHNR, CDR2 FQNEAQ (reference sequence). The CDR3 is CASSSSSGNTISF. The CDR3 DNA reads as TGTGCCAGCAGTTCAAGCTCTGGAAACACCATATCTTTT.

This chain uses TRBV7-3 with TRBJ2-3; D is uncertain. The CDR3 runs to 13 residues. V lost 5 bases to trimming and J lost 1 base, with 7 bases between them. CDR1 SGHTA and CDR2 FQGTGA come from the germline V gene. CDR3 sequence (DNA): TGTGCCAGCAGCCCCCCCGGCACAGATACGCAGTATTTT. Amino acids: CASSPPGTDTQYF.

The table lists this clonotype with many counts. The chain joins TRBV6-5 to TRBJ1-6; possible D gene TRBD1, 5 bases. The CDR3 consists of 13 residues. V was cut by 6 bases and J by 7 bases, with 10 bases left in between. CDR1 is MNHEY, CDR2 SVGAGI, per germline. CDR3 in amino acids: CASSGTTNSPLHF. The DNA for the CDR3 is TGTGCCAGCAGCGGGACGACGAATTCACCCCTCCACTTT.

This clonotype was observed at least ten times. The chain is built from TRBV15 and TRBJ1-1, with 9 bases fitting TRBD1. V was pared by 4 bases and J by 4 bases, with 13 bases of the junction left unmatched. Germline V gene data show CDR1 as LNHNV and CDR2 as YYDKDF (reference sequence). The CDR3 spans 17 residues. The CDR3 region has the DNA TGTGCCACCAGCAAAGTCCCGGGACAGGGTTGGGGCACTGAAGCTTTCTTT. This codes for CATSKVPGQGWGTEAFF.

This clonotype was detected many times. The CDR3 spells CASQGVSTDTQYF. The CDR3 DNA sequence: TGTGCCAGCCAAGGGGTTAGCACAGATACGCAGTATTTT. V is TRBV12-3 or TRBV12-4 and J is TRBJ2-3; D is possibly TRBD1 (5 bases). This CDR3 comprises 13 residues. Trimming took 8 bases from V and 0 from J, leaving 9 bases between them.

The chain couples TRBV19 to TRBJ2-5; 10 nucleotides line up with TRBD1. The ends lost 4 bases at V and 5 bases at J; junction bases unmatched: 4. This CDR3 spans 14 amino acids. Germline CDR1 and CDR2: LNHDA and SQIVND (reference sequence). The CDR3: CASSTGQGMETQYF. The DNA of the CDR3 is TGTGCCAGTAGTACGGGACAGGGGATGGAGACCCAGTACTTC.

V and J are TRBV2 and TRBJ1-3; D gene uncertain. The germline V gene has CDR1 SNHLY and CDR2 FYNNEI. CDR3 length equals 16 residues. Trimming stripped 4 bases from V and 4 bases from J, with 17 bases between. The CDR3 DNA reads TGTGCCAGCAGTGTAGTAGATACCCTCATCGGAAACACCATATATTTT. Translated: CASSVVDTLIGNTIYF.

The V gene is TRBV6-5, the J gene TRBJ2-2; D ambiguous. CDR1 and CDR2 (germline): MNHEY, SVGAGI. The CDR3 is 13 residues long. V lost 1 base, J lost 4 bases, and 4 bases lay in between. The CDR3 region is CASSYLVTGELFF. The CDR3, as DNA: TGTGCCAGCAGTTACTTAGTCACCGGGGAGCTGTTTTTT.

This clonotype was detected ten times or more. The chain has TRBV7-3 and TRBJ1-2; no clear D gene. CDR1 is SGHTA and CDR2 is FQGTGA in the germline V gene. This CDR3 has 16 residues. The V and J ends lost 3 bases and 6 bases respectively, with 20 bases between them. Here the CDR3 DNA reads TGTGCCAGCAGCTTCAGCATTCAAGGACCGGGCCATGGCTACACCTTC. Its protein is CASSFSIQGPGHGYTF.

In its sample, this clonotype was seen many times. CDR3 amino acids: CASTRGPPDQPQHF. Written as DNA, the CDR3 is TGTGCCAGTACGAGGGGCCCACCTGATCAGCCCCAGCATTTT. The chain employs TRBV19 and TRBJ1-5, with a possible D match to TRBD1 (5 bases). Looked up from germline, CDR1 is LNHDA and CDR2 is SQIVND (reference sequence). This CDR3 contains 14 residues. Trimming left V 7 bases short and J 5 bases short, with 15 bases between.

The sample holds many counts of this clonotype. J is TRBJ2-1 and V is TRBV7-9; 7 bases fit TRBD1. Germline CDR1 SEHNR, CDR2 FQNEAQ (reference sequence). This CDR3 region has 18 residues. V was clipped by 5 bases and J by 8 bases; unmatched bases: 21. This CDR3 is CASSISLTRWTGSYEQFF. CDR3 nucleotides: TGTGCCAGCAGCATCTCCTTGACCCGCTGGACAGGCTCGTATGAGCAGTTCTTC.

The chain is built from TRBV20-1 and TRBJ2-7; D is perhaps TRBD2 (5 bases). Per germline, CDR1 DFQATT and CDR2 SNEGSKA (reference sequence). The CDR3 has 15 residues. The V end was cut by 0 bases, the J end by 2 bases, with 14 bases between. The CDR3 loop reads CSAREEGGGAYEQYF. CDR3 coding DNA: TGCAGTGCTAGAGAAGAGGGCGGAGGCGCCTACGAGCAGTACTTC.

The chain recombines TRBV15 with TRBJ2-6; D is perhaps TRBD1 (5 bases). This CDR3 has 17 amino acids. V lost 4 bases, J lost 0 bases, and 13 bases lay in between. Per germline, CDR1 LNHNV and CDR2 YYDKDF (reference sequence). The CDR3 region is CATSTGRTLSGANVLTF. CDR3 sequence (DNA): TGTGCCACCAGCACAGGGCGTACCCTCTCTGGGGCCAACGTCCTGACTTTC.

This clonotype was counted many times. V and J are TRBV18 and TRBJ1-6, with D perhaps TRBD1 (5 bases). Germline V CDR1 and CDR2: KGHSH, LQKENI. Trimming left V 6 bases short and J 9 bases short, with 18 bases between. The CDR3 runs 15 residues. The CDR3 DNA reads TGTGCCAGCTCCCCCGAGGGCGCGAGGGGTTCACCCCTCCACTTT. This sequence encodes CASSPEGARGSPLHF. Full variable domain (outside the CDR3, taken from reference TRBV18 and TRBJ1-6): NAGVMQNPRHLVRRRGQEARLRCSPMKGHSHVYWYRQLPEEGLKFMVYLQKENIIDESGMPKERFSAEFPKEGPSILRIQQVVRGDSAAYFCASSPEGARGSPLHFGNGTRLTVT.

This clonotype was detected a few times. This rearrangement joins TRBV19 to TRBJ2-1; D unclear. The CDR3 consists of 14 residues. Germline assignment: CDR1 LNHDA and CDR2 SQIVND (reference sequence). V shed 5 bases and J shed 6 bases, with 14 bases lying between them. The CDR3 DNA is TGTGCCAGTAGTGCCGGTCAAGTTGGCAATGAGCAGTTCTTC. This encodes CASSAGQVGNEQFF.

This clonotype showed up many times. The chain combines TRBV2 with TRBJ2-7, with D uncertain. Trimming took off 5 bases at V and 5 bases at J, with 7 bases between the two ends. This CDR3 region has 11 residues. CDR1 and CDR2 (germline): SNHLY, FYNNEI. The CDR3 protein is CASSLKDEQYF. CDR3 in DNA: TGTGCCAGCAGTCTCAAGGACGAGCAGTACTTC.

This clonotype was observed a handful of times. The chain recombines TRBV20-1 with TRBJ2-5; the D gene is possibly TRBD1 (5 bases). Per germline, CDR1 DFQATT and CDR2 SNEGSKA (reference sequence). V shed 4 bases and J shed 4 bases, with 16 bases lying between them. The CDR3 has 14 residues. The DNA of the CDR3 is TGCAGTGCTAAAGGGCAGGGTGAGCGAGAGACCCAGTACTTC. Its protein is CSAKGQGERETQYF.

This clonotype was seen only a few times. The junction and the germline gene differ at one end; a read error may be behind it. This rearrangement joins TRBV7-3 to TRBJ2-7; D gene unclear. This CDR3 is 12 amino acids long. Germline V gene data show CDR1 as SGHTA and CDR2 as FQGTGA. The CDR3 region has the DNA TGCGCCAGCAGCGCCTCCTCTGGCGAGCAGTACTTC. This codes for CASSASSGEQYF.

The genes are TRBV6-5 and TRBJ2-1; 12 bases agree with TRBD1. The CDR3 has 16 residues. Unmatched junction bases numbered 3, after V lost 1 base and J lost 5 bases. Looked up from germline, CDR1 is MNHEY and CDR2 is SVGAGI. The CDR3 bases are TGTGCCAGCAGTTACTGGGGGACAGGGGGCCACAATGAGCAGTTCTTC. Translating gives CASSYWGTGGHNEQFF.

The J gene is TRBJ2-1, the V gene TRBV7-2, with 7 nucleotides matching TRBD1. V was clipped by 5 bases and J by 6 bases; unmatched bases: 4. The CDR3 loop spans 13 amino acids. Germline values: CDR1 SGHTA, CDR2 FQGNSA. The DNA for the CDR3 is TGTGCCAGCAGCCCTGGACAGGTCAATGAGCAGTTCTTC. Amino acid sequence: CASSPGQVNEQFF. Based on the CDR3 plus reference TRBV7-2 and TRBJ2-1, the full variable domain is GAGVSQSPSNKVTEKGKDVELRCDPISGHTALYWYRQSLGQGLEFLIYFQGNSAPDKSGLPSDRFSAERTGGSVSTLTIQRTQQEDSAVYLCASSPGQVNEQFFGPGTRLTVL.

Remarks on this clonotype: At one of its ends the junction is not consistent with the germline gene, which may arise from a read error. CDR3 region: CVSSPAGGEAFF. The CDR3 DNA is TGTGTCAGCTCACCGGCAGGGGGTGAAGCTTTCTTT. The V call is TRBV18, the J call TRBJ1-1, with TRBD1 identical over 7 bases. The CDR3 contains 12 residues. Germline loops: CDR1 KGHSH, CDR2 LQKENI. The full variable domain, completed using reference TRBV18 and TRBJ1-1, is NAGVMQNPRHLVRRRGQEARLRCSPMKGHSHVYWYRQLPEEGLKFMVYLQKENIIDESGMPKERFSAEFPKEGPSILRIQQVVRGDSAAYFCVSSPAGGEAFFGQGTRLTVV.

There are many counts of this clonotype. The chain couples TRBV24-1 to TRBJ1-5; TRBD1 aligns across 7 bases. The V segment lost 3 bases and the J segment 1 base; nucleotides outside the gene matches: 5. The CDR3 is made up of 16 amino acids. Germline CDR1 KGHDR, CDR2 SFDVKD. CDR3 DNA sequence: TGTGCCACCAGTGATCAAGGACAGGTGAGCAATCAGCCCCAGCATTTT. Amino acids: CATSDQGQVSNQPQHF.

The chain employs TRBV7-9 and TRBJ1-1; no clear D gene. Germline assignment: CDR1 SEHNR and CDR2 FQNEAQ (reference sequence). The V end lost 5 bases, the J end lost 7 bases, and 8 bases lay between the germline ends. The CDR3 totals 11 residues. CDR3 residues: CASSASGEAFF. The CDR3 nucleotides read TGTGCCAGCAGCGCCTCGGGTGAAGCTTTCTTT. Full variable domain (missing parts from reference TRBV7-9 and TRBJ1-1): DTGVSQNPRHKITKRGQNVTFRCDPISEHNRLYWYRQTLGQGPEFLTYFQNEAQLEKSRLLSDRFSAERPKGSFSTLEIQRTEQGDSAMYLCASSASGEAFFGQGTRLTVV.

This clonotype was observed a handful of times. This rearrangement joins TRBV12-3 or TRBV12-4 to TRBJ1-1; D unresolved. The CDR3 length is 11 residues. V lost 8 bases and J 6 bases, leaving 10 bases between the germline ends. The CDR3 here is CASVIGPEAFF. CDR3 nucleotides: TGTGCCAGCGTGATAGGACCTGAAGCTTTCTTT.

This clonotype was counted many times. V usage is TRBV11-2 and J usage is TRBJ2-6; D is unresolved. Germline lookup yields CDR1 SGHAT and CDR2 FQNNGV. CDR3 size: 14 residues. V was shortened by 2 bases and J by 2 bases, with 4 bases between the two germline ends. The CDR3 DNA follows: TGTGCCAGCAGCTTAAGTGCTGGGGCCAACGTCCTGACTTTC. This sequence encodes CASSLSAGANVLTF.